These T cell receptor beta chains were read from a single sample in a study of T-cell memory formation after mild COVID-19. TCRdb reprocessed the 5' RACE reads via MiXCR and lists one record per CDR3 protein. The sample contains around 510,000 distinct CDR3 sequences, about 20% of which appear only once. The specimen sequenced was PBMCs or a T cell subset sorted from them (not recorded which). Receptors were obtained from an adult woman who had mild COVID-19 (a few samples of this study predate the infection). Cell type and time point are not known. Each CDR3 is given with its conserved first and last residue. The D gene is left open where the match is weak.

.	TRBV5-1	TRBJ1-2	CASSLTGLTGYGYTF
TRBD1	TRBV5-6	TRBJ1-6	CASSLVAGQGSSPLHF
TRBD2	TRBV20-1	TRBJ2-5	CSAPVAGAQETQYF
TRBD1	TRBV29-1	TRBJ2-7	CSVEDILGGQGAREQYF
TRBD2	TRBV20-1	TRBJ2-7	CSARDPASGNYEQYF
.	TRBV4-1	TRBJ2-3	CASSQSPQNTDTQYF
TRBD2	TRBV18	TRBJ2-1	CASSPRAGGGSEQFF
.	TRBV12-5	TRBJ2-1	CASGLGNEQFF
.	TRBV5-1	TRBJ2-1	CASSWDLEQFF
.	TRBV2	TRBJ2-7	CASSGIQGILYEQYF
.	TRBV24-1	TRBJ2-1	CATSEPGTINEQFF
.	TRBV5-1	TRBJ1-1	CASSLGQGSGYTEAFF
.	TRBV18	TRBJ2-1	CASSPQQDNEQFF
.	TRBV6-2/TRBV6-3	TRBJ1-1	CASSFGVWAFF
TRBD1	TRBV5-6	TRBJ2-2	CASSTNAYRGPQELFF
TRBD2	TRBV5-6	TRBJ2-1	CASSLFGSGGAWNEQFF
.	TRBV7-9	TRBJ2-7	CASSPRLGTGYEQYF
TRBD2	TRBV2	TRBJ2-3	CASSSGGIRTDTQYF